This T cell receptor beta chain was documented in a study of blood T cell repertoires in COVID-19. In Cohort 3, a recovered donor had either two negative PCRs, clearance, or symptom resolution. Some clones are missing from TCRdb's copy, which holds only in-frame ones; the method was immunoSEQ multiplex PCR. The sample lists fewer than 350,000 clones, about nine tenths occurring once. Germline assignment: CDR1 KGHSH and CDR2 LQKENI. V was cut by 3 bases and J by 0 bases, with 3 bases left in between. The CDR3 has 14 amino acids. Sequenced: PBMCs or T cells enriched from blood (not recorded which). V and J are TRBV18 and TRBJ2-6; D gene uncertain. The sequence derives from a man between 60 and 75 years old who had recovered from COVID-19. CDR3 nucleotide sequence: TGTGCCAGCTCACCTAACTCTGGGGCCAACGTCCTGACTTTC. Amino acids: CASSPNSGANVLTF. The complete variable domain, with remaining parts taken from reference TRBV18 and TRBJ2-6, reads NAGVMQNPRHLVRRRGQEARLRCSPMKGHSHVYWYRQLPEEGLKFMVYLQKENIIDESGMPKERFSAEFPKEGPSILRIQQVVRGDSAAYFCASSPNSGANVLTFGAGSRLTVL.